One sample yielded the 15 T cell receptor beta chains listed below, sequenced in a study of blood T cell repertoires in COVID-19 (dated by TCRdb to the early 2020s). Library preparation employed the immunoSEQ multiplex PCR assay. The source is immuneACCESS, and TCRdb retained only in-frame sequences with V and J called. Part of the clones is not carried over; for the studies checked, unresolved V genes explain less than half of this, and the remainder is unexplained. This sample has approximately 150,000 clones in its table, and around 83% of those were observed once. The leading ten clones occupy approximately 13% of the sample. Sequenced sample: peripheral blood. The source of these receptors is a man in his 70s who had recovered from COVID-19.

This clone was counted between two and nine times. The chain links TRBV11-2 to TRBJ2-7; D might be TRBD1 (5 bases). The CDR3 extends over 13 amino acids. V shed 1 base and J shed 1 base, with 5 bases lying between them. The germline CDR1 and CDR2 sequences are SGHAT and FQNNGV. The CDR3 DNA reads as TGTGCCAGCAGCTTAGGACAGTCCTACGAGCAGTACTTC. Translated: CASSLGQSYEQYF. Full variable domain (missing parts from reference TRBV11-2 and TRBJ2-7): EAGVAQSPRYKIIEKRQSVAFWCNPISGHATLYWYQQILGQGPKLLIQFQNNGVVDDSQLPKDRFSAERLKGVDSTLKIQPAKLEDSAVYLCASSLGQSYEQYFGPGTRLTVT.

The V and J genes are TRBV19 and TRBJ2-3; 13 positions match TRBD2. From germline, CDR1 is LNHDA and CDR2 SQIVND (reference sequence). The CDR3 length is 17 residues. V lost 6 bases and J lost 0; bases outside the gene matches: 6. CDR3 sequence (DNA): TGTGCCAGTAGAGGAACTAGCGGGAGGGAAAGCACAGATACGCAGTATTTT. It specifies CASRGTSGRESTDTQYF.

CDR3: CASSERGGPYNEQFF. CDR3 DNA sequence: TGTGCCAGCAGTGAACGGGGGGGGCCATACAATGAGCAGTTCTTC. The chain is built from TRBV2 and TRBJ2-1; TRBD2 aligns across 8 bases. This CDR3 is 15 amino acids long. Germline V gene sequence: CDR1 SNHLY, CDR2 FYNNEI. With 2 bases clipped from V and 4 bases from J, the junction kept 4 bases outside the gene matches.

The chain links TRBV6-5 to TRBJ1-1; the D gene is possibly TRBD1 (5 bases). The CDR3 totals 13 residues. Per germline, CDR1 MNHEY and CDR2 SVGAGI. Deletions cut 6 bases from V and 1 base from J, with 9 bases between. For the CDR3, the DNA is TGTGCCAGCAGCCCAGGACAGAACACTGAAGCTTTCTTT. Protein product: CASSPGQNTEAFF.

The rearrangement joins TRBV3-1 (or the pseudogene TRBV3-2) to TRBJ1-1; D is uncertain. The CDR3 has 14 residues. V was cut by 2 bases and J by 6 bases, with 13 bases left in between. Per the germline V gene, CDR1 is LGHDT and CDR2 is YNNKEL (reference sequence). The CDR3, as DNA: TGTGCCAGCAGCCAAAGATTGGTCGGTGCTGAAGCTTTCTTT. Amino acids: CASSQRLVGAEAFF.

The CDR3 DNA reads TGTGCCAGCAGTACCAGGGAAACCGGGGAGCTGTTTTTT. It translates to CASSTRETGELFF. The rearrangement uses TRBV2 and TRBJ2-2, with D perhaps matching TRBD1 (5 bases). The length of the CDR3 is 13 residues. The V end lost 5 bases, the J end lost 5 bases, and 9 bases lay between the germline ends. Germline V gene lookup returns CDR1 SNHLY and CDR2 FYNNEI.

This chain joins TRBV3-1 (or the pseudogene TRBV3-2) and TRBJ2-7; D is uncertain. The V and J ends lost 4 bases and 2 bases respectively, with 6 bases between them. Germline values: CDR1 LGHDT, CDR2 YNNKEL (reference sequence). This CDR3 is built from 12 residues. The CDR3: CASSPRAYEQYF. Written as DNA, the CDR3 is TGTGCCAGCAGCCCCCGGGCCTACGAGCAGTACTTC.

This clone has just a few counts. The chain has TRBV12-3 or TRBV12-4 and TRBJ2-7; D may be TRBD2 (6 bases). V lost 6 bases and J 2 bases, leaving 11 bases between the germline ends. This CDR3 region has 13 residues. CDR3 in amino acids: CASSRPGAYEQYF. For the CDR3, the DNA is TGTGCCAGCAGCCGACCGGGGGCCTACGAGCAGTACTTC.

The chain combines TRBV19 with TRBJ2-5, with a possible D match to TRBD2 (6 bases). CDR1 is LNHDA and CDR2 is SQIVND in the germline V gene (reference sequence). V lost 3 bases to trimming and J lost 5 bases, with 19 bases between them. The CDR3 spans 16 residues. CDR3 DNA: TGTGCCAGTAGTATGACTCATACGGGAGTGGAGGAGACCCAGTACTTC. It yields the protein CASSMTHTGVEETQYF.

The chain recombines TRBV7-9 with TRBJ1-4; weak D call: TRBD1 (6 bases). Germline loops: CDR1 SEHNR, CDR2 FQNEAQ (reference sequence). V lost 7 bases and J 7 bases, leaving 10 bases between the germline ends. This CDR3 comprises 12 residues. The CDR3 DNA reads as TGTGCCAGCACCAGGGGAGGTGAAAAACTGTTTTTT. It yields the protein CASTRGGEKLFF. Full variable domain (missing parts from reference TRBV7-9 and TRBJ1-4): DTGVSQNPRHKITKRGQNVTFRCDPISEHNRLYWYRQTLGQGPEFLTYFQNEAQLEKSRLLSDRFSAERPKGSFSTLEIQRTEQGDSAMYLCASTRGGEKLFFGSGTQLSVL.

The CDR3 DNA sequence: TGTGCCAGCAGTTGGGGAGGGGACGATGGCTACACCTTC. This encodes CASSWGGDDGYTF. The rearrangement uses TRBV6-5 and TRBJ1-2; D is possibly TRBD1 (5 bases). With 4 bases removed from V and 6 bases from J, the gap between germline ends came to 12 bases. Germline V CDR1 and CDR2: MNHEY, SVGAGI. The CDR3 spans 13 residues.

DNA for the CDR3: TGTGCCAGCAGCTCCTCCAGGGTGATGAATGAAAAACTGTTTTTT. Translated, it gives CASSSSRVMNEKLFF. The chain joins TRBV7-9 to TRBJ1-4, with TRBD1 as a possible D gene (5 bases). The CDR3 length is 15 residues. Germline V CDR1 and CDR2: SEHNR, FQNEAQ (reference sequence). Trimming cost V 4 bases and J 5 bases, with 14 bases left between them.

The rearrangement uses TRBV28 and TRBJ2-1, with 12 bases aligning to TRBD2. This CDR3 is 15 amino acids long. Losses at the gene ends were 7 bases for V and 7 bases for J; bases not matched to a gene: 8. Germline V gene data show CDR1 as MDHEN and CDR2 as SYDVKM. CDR3 DNA: TGTGCCAGCATTCCTAGCGGGAGGGCCGTGAATGAGCAGTTCTTC. This codes for CASIPSGRAVNEQFF. Complete variable domain (other parts from reference TRBV28 and TRBJ2-1): DVKVTQSSRYLVKRTGEKVFLECVQDMDHENMFWYRQDPGLGLRLIYFSYDVKMKEKGDIPEGYSVSREKKERFSLILESASTNQTSMYLCASIPSGRAVNEQFFGPGTRLTVL.

The CDR3 protein is CASSVEPINTGELFF. The CDR3 coding sequence is TGTGCCAGCAGCGTAGAGCCTATCAACACCGGGGAGCTGTTTTTT. J is TRBJ2-2 and V is TRBV9; D ambiguous. CDR3 size: 15 residues. Germline CDR1 reads SGDLS; CDR2 reads YYNGEE. The V gene lost 0 bases and the J gene lost 2 bases, with 8 bases spanning the gap.

This chain's CDR3 is CASSLEGDREVYGYTF. In DNA form, the CDR3 reads TGTGCCAGCAGCTTAGAGGGGGACAGGGAGGTCTATGGCTACACCTTC. J is TRBJ1-2 and V is TRBV7-9; the match to TRBD1 covers 9 bases. This CDR3 spans 16 amino acids. CDR1 and CDR2 (germline): SEHNR, FQNEAQ (reference sequence). V lost 1 base, J lost 4 bases, and 7 bases stayed unmatched.